This T cell receptor beta chain was profiled in a study of cytomegalovirus exposure and HLA in healthy donors. TCRdb's copy holds only in-frame clones and misses some; the assay was immunoSEQ multiplex PCR. The table shows about 160,000 clones, with roughly 95% occurring only once. On this clone itself: Its antigen is still unknown.

V was pared by 1 base and J by 3 bases, with 10 bases between. The germline V gene has CDR1 SGHNT and CDR2 YYREEE (reference sequence). This CDR3 has 14 amino acids. General study findings and limits: The study designated about 160 TCR beta chains cytomegalovirus-associated. The study found most TCR sequences rare, yet found some public TCRs in many donors. Specificity for CMV antigens was confirmed in vitro for a few of the CMV-associated chains.

Specimen: PBMCs. V and J are TRBV5-4 and TRBJ1-2; D remains ambiguous. This clonotype was obtained from a young woman in good health and CMV-seronegative. The DNA of the CDR3 is TGTGCCAGCAGCTTGATTGGTCAGGACTATGGCTACACCTTC. It specifies CASSLIGQDYGYTF. The variable domain in full, completed from reference TRBV5-4 and TRBJ1-2, reads ETGVTQSPTHLIKTRGQQVTLRCSSQSGHNTVSWYQQALGQGPQFIFQYYREEENGRGNFPPRFSGLQFPNYSSELNVNALELDDSALYLCASSLIGQDYGYTFGSGTRLTVV.